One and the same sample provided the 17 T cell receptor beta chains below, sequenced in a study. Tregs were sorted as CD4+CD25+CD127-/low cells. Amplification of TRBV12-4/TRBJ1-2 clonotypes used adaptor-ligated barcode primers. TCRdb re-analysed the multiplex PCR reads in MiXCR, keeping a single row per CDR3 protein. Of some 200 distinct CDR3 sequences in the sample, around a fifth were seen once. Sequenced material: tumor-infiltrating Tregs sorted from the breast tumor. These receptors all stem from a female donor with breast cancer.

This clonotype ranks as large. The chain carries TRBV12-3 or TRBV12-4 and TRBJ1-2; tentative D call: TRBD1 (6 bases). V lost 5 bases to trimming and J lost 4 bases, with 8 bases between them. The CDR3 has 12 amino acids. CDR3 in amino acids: CASSAGVYGYTF. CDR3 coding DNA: TGTGCCAGCAGTGCAGGGGTCTATGGCTACACCTTC.

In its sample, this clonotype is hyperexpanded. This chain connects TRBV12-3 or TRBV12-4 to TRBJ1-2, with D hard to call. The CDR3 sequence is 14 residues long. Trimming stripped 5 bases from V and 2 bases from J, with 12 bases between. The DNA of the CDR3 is TGTGCCAGCAGTCCTGGACGAACGAACTATGGCTACACCTTC. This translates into CASSPGRTNYGYTF.

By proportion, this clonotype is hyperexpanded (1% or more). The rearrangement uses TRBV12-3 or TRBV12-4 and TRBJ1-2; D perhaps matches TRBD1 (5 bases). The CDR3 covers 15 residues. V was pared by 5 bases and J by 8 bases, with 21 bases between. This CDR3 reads CASSPYRTSQEGYTF. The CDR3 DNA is TGTGCCAGCAGTCCCTACAGGACGTCCCAAGAGGGCTACACCTTC.

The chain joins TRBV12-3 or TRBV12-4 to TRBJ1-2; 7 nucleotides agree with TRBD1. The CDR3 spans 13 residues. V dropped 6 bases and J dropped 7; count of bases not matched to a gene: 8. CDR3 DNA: TGTGCCAGCAGGCCGACAGGGAGCGGTGGCTACACCTTC. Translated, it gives CASRPTGSGGYTF.

CDR3 nucleotide sequence: TGTGCCAGCAGTTTCCAGGGGTTTAGCTATGGCTACACCTTC. This encodes CASSFQGFSYGYTF. The genes are TRBV12-3 or TRBV12-4 and TRBJ1-2, with D tentatively TRBD1 (6 bases). The length of the CDR3 is 14 residues. V was cut by 3 bases and J by 4 bases, with 12 bases left in between.

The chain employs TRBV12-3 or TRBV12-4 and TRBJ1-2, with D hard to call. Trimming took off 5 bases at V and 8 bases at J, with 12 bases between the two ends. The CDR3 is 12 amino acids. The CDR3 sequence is CASSPGRLGYTF. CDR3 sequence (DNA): TGTGCCAGCAGTCCGGGGAGGTTAGGCTACACCTTC.

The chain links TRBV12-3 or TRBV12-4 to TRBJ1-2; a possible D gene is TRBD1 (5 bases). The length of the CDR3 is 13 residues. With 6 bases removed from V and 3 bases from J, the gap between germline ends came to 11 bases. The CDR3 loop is CASRRTGYYGYTF. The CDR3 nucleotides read TGTGCCAGCAGACGTACAGGCTACTATGGCTACACCTTC.

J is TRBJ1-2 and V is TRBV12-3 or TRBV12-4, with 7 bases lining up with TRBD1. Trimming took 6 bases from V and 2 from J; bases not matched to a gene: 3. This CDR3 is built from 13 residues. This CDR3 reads CASRPTGNYGYTF. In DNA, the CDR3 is TGTGCCAGCAGACCGACAGGGAACTATGGCTACACCTTC.

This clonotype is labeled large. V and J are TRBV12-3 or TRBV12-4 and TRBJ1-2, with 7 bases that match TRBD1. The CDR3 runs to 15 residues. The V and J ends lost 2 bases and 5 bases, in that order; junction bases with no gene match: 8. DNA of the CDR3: TGTGCCAGCAGTTTAAGGGACAGTCGGATTTATGGCTACACCTTC. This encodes CASSLRDSRIYGYTF.

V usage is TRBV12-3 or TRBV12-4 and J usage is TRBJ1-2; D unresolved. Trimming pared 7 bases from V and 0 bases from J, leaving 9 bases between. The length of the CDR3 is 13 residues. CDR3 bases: TGTGCCAGCATCGACGAGTCTAACTATGGCTACACCTTC. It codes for CASIDESNYGYTF.

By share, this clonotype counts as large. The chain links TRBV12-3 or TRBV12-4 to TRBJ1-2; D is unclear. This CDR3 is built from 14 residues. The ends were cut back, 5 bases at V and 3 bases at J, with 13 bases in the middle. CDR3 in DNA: TGTGCCAGCAGTCCATCGGGTCCCCACTATGGCTACACCTTC. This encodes CASSPSGPHYGYTF.

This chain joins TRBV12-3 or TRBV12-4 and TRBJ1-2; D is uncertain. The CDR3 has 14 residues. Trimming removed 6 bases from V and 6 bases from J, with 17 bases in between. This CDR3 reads CASREGFRRDGYTF. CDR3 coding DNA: TGTGCCAGCAGAGAGGGATTCAGGCGTGATGGCTACACCTTC.

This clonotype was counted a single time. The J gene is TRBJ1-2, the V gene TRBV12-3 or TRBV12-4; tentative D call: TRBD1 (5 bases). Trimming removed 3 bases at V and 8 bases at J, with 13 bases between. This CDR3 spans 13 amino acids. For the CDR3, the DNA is TGTGCCAGCAGTTTGGGCAGGGAATACGGCTACACCTTC. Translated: CASSLGREYGYTF.

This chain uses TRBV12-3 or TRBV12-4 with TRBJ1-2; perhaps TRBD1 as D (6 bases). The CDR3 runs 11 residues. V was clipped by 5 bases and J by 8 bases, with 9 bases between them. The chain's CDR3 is CASSTGFGYTF. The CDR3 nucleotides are TGTGCCAGCAGTACAGGGTTCGGCTACACCTTC.

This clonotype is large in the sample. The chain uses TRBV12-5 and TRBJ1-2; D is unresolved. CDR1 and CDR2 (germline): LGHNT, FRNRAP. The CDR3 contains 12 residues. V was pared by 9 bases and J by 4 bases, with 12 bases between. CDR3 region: CASLDRGYGYTF. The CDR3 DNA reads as TGTGCTAGCCTTGATCGGGGCTATGGCTACACCTTC.

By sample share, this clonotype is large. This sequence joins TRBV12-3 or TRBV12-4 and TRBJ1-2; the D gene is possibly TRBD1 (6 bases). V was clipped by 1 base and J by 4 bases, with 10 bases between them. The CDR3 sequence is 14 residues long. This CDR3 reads CASSLGTVFYGYTF. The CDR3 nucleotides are TGTGCCAGCAGTTTAGGGACAGTATTCTATGGCTACACCTTC.

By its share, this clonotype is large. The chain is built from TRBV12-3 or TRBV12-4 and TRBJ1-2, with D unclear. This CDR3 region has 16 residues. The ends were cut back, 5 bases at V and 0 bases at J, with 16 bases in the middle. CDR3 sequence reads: CASSGGPRSSNYGYTF. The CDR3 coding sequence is TGTGCCAGCAGTGGAGGCCCAAGAAGTTCTAACTATGGCTACACCTTC.